These 12 T cell receptor beta chains were sequenced from one sample in a study of blood T cells in healthy people across ages (dated by TCRdb to the mid-2010s). Libraries were built with 5' RACE. TCRdb lists the instrument as Illumina HiSeq 2500. A second PCR of about 7 to 12 cycles was performed with a sample-barcoded 5' primer and a J-beta primer mix. In TCRdb, the public reads were trimmed at Q25 with fastp and aligned with MiXCR, with productive beta chains retained. CDR3 protein sequences are deduplicated, and each keeps its most common genes and DNA. Present in this sample are 1.5 million to 2 million distinct CDR3 sequences, around half of which were seen just once. The leading ten clones occupy over 2% of the sample. Sequenced material: blood. All receptors derive from a woman aged 40 to 50 in good health.

This chain links TRBV2 with TRBJ2-1; D tentatively reads TRBD1 or TRBD2 (6 bases each). V gave up 6 bases and J gave up 8 bases, with 14 bases separating them. The CDR3 totals 13 residues. Germline assignment: CDR1 SNHLY and CDR2 FYNNEI. This CDR3 is CASSGGPWHEQFF. The CDR3 coding sequence is TGTGCCAGCAGCGGGGGCCCATGGCATGAGCAGTTCTTC. Supplemented by reference TRBV2 and TRBJ2-1, the full variable domain reads EPEVTQTPSHQVTQMGQEVILRCVPISNHLYFYWYRQILGQKVEFLVSFYNNEISEKSEIFDDQFSVERPDGSNFTLKIRSTKLEDSAMYFCASSGGPWHEQFFGPGTRLTVL.

The chain carries TRBV4-3 and TRBJ1-2; D is ambiguous. Germline V CDR1 and CDR2: LGHNA, YSLEER. V lost 0 bases to trimming and J lost 0 bases, with 11 bases between them. CDR3 size: 16 residues. CDR3: CASSQEQTVPNYGYTF. As DNA, the CDR3 is TGCGCCAGCAGCCAAGAACAGACGGTTCCTAACTATGGCTACACCTTC.

Concerning this clonotype itself: One junction end does not reproduce the germline sequence, and a read error may be involved. The chain uses TRBV6-2 or TRBV6-3 and TRBJ2-7; D is unresolved. Germline lookup yields CDR1 MNHEY and CDR2 SVGEGT. The CDR3 is 14 residues long. This CDR3 reads CVSTDGTPPYEQYF. The CDR3 DNA reads TGTGTCAGCACTGACGGAACACCTCCCTACGAGCAGTACTTC.

A note on this clonotype: The junction shows a germline mismatch at one end, possibly a read error. The chain couples TRBV12-3 or TRBV12-4 to TRBJ2-3; the match to TRBD2 covers 8 bases. The CDR3 consists of 16 residues. CDR3 nucleotide sequence: TGTGCCAGCAGTTCCCCGGGACTAGGAGGCACAGATATGCAGTATTTT. Translation: CASSSPGLGGTDMQYF.

The chain recombines TRBV11-2 with TRBJ2-3, with D uncertain. With 6 bases removed from V and 5 bases from J, the gap between germline ends came to 9 bases. The germline gives CDR1 SGHAT, CDR2 FQNNGV. The CDR3 runs 12 residues. CDR3 loop: CASRVSEDTQYF. The CDR3 coding sequence is TGTGCCAGCAGGGTTTCGGAAGATACGCAGTATTTT.

The rearrangement joins TRBV9 to TRBJ2-3; no definite D call. This CDR3 has 13 amino acids. CDR1 and CDR2 (germline): SGDLS, YYNGEE. V gave up 6 bases and J gave up 1 base, with 9 bases separating them. DNA of the CDR3: TGTGCCAGCAACGTTCAGGGCACAGATACGCAGTATTTT. As protein: CASNVQGTDTQYF.

V and J are TRBV5-1 and TRBJ2-3; possibly TRBD1 for D (6 bases). Deletions cut 4 bases from V and 2 bases from J, with 17 bases between. CDR1 is SGHRS, CDR2 YFSETQ, per germline. The CDR3 totals 16 residues. The CDR3 sequence: CASSPFIRDTTDTQYF. The CDR3 region has the DNA TGCGCCAGCAGCCCATTTATCCGGGACACCACAGATACGCAGTATTTT.

The chain uses TRBV12-3 or TRBV12-4 and TRBJ1-2; D is unresolved. The V end was cut by 7 bases, the J end by 4 bases, with 13 bases between. CDR3 length equals 13 residues. Here the CDR3 DNA reads TGTGCCAGCACAGGCGGGCAGGCCTATGGCTACACCTTC. Amino acids: CASTGGQAYGYTF.

This chain joins TRBV27 and TRBJ1-6; no definite D call. The germline V gene has CDR1 MNHEY and CDR2 SMNVEV (reference sequence). V was shortened by 9 bases and J by 0 bases, with 9 bases between the two germline ends. This CDR3 comprises 14 residues. The CDR3 DNA is TGTGCCAGGCTACAGAGCTCCTATAATTCACCCCTCCACTTT. This encodes CARLQSSYNSPLHF.

The chain recombines TRBV20-1 with TRBJ2-6; tentative D call: TRBD1 (6 bases). The CDR3 is 16 residues long. V lost 5 bases to trimming and J lost 0 bases, with 14 bases between them. Germline-derived CDR1 and CDR2 are DFQATT and SNEGSKA (reference sequence). The CDR3 region has the DNA TGCAGTGCTGCACAGGGAGCCTACTCTGGGGCCAACGTCCTGACTTTC. Its translation is CSAAQGAYSGANVLTF.

The chain combines TRBV28 with TRBJ2-7, with 7 nucleotides matching TRBD1. The CDR3 is made up of 14 amino acids. CDR1 and CDR2 from the germline V gene are MDHEN and SYDVKM. V lost 7 bases to trimming and J lost 2 bases; unmatched junction nucleotides: 8. The CDR3 DNA sequence: TGTGCCAGCACCCCGGACAGGTTTCCCTACGAGCAGTACTTC. Its protein is CASTPDRFPYEQYF.

A few counts support this clonotype. This sequence joins TRBV6-5 and TRBJ2-4, with 8 bases identical to TRBD2. The DNA end is a closer match to TRBJ2-7, so the J assignment may be wrong. The CDR3 runs to 16 residues. Germline V gene sequence: CDR1 MNHEY, CDR2 SVGAGI. The CDR3 DNA follows: TGTGCCAGCAGTTCCCTCCGCGGGGGGTTCCACTACGAGCAGTACTTC. The encoded protein is CASSSLRGGFHYEQYF.